This T cell receptor (beta chain) is drawn from a study of blood T cells in healthy people across ages. Study in general: Template switching captured about one barcoded beta molecule per two T cells. General study points: Not knowing donor CMV status may have confounded expanded clonotype changes.

Only one count was recorded for this clonotype. Antigen unknown. A sample-barcoded 5' primer and a J-beta primer mix were used in a second PCR of roughly 7 to 12 cycles. One entry per CDR3 protein results from TCRdb running MiXCR on the 5' RACE reads. Of approximately 290,000 distinct CDR3 sequences in the sample, around 27% are singletons; the top ten hold around 29%. This CDR3 has 14 amino acids. The V end was cut by 5 bases, the J end by 0 bases, with 9 bases between. The TCR sequence derives from a woman between 65 and 79 years old in good health. This chain connects TRBV12-3 or TRBV12-4 to TRBJ2-3; D call uncertain. The specimen sequenced was blood. The CDR3 protein is CASSTTKSTDTQYF. The CDR3 nucleotides are TGTGCCAGCAGTACCACTAAGAGCACAGATACGCAGTATTTT.